This TCR beta chain was recorded in a study of regulatory T cells in long-lasting Graves disease. This clonotype has just a few counts. Building the TCR beta libraries relied on iRepertoire HTBI primers, and CDR3 regions underwent Arm-PCR. Per the original methods: Among the samples, roughly 65 TRBV and 14 TRBJ segments were identified. TCRdb called the multiplex PCR reads again in MiXCR, with one record for every CDR3 protein. TCRdb, not the authors, supplied the V and J calls. This sample yields 650,000 to 850,000 distinct CDR3 sequences, of which about 32% are seen a single time; about 40% belongs to the top ten. The germline V gene has CDR1 DFQATT and CDR2 SNEGSKA (reference sequence). CDR3 size: 16 residues. The V end lost 3 bases, the J end lost 1 base, and 18 bases lay between the germline ends. Time point denoted: persistent/refractory GD, antithyroid drugs over 5 years with positive TRAb. Isolated PBMC RNA provided the starting material for the TCR library.

The input for sequencing was peripheral blood mononuclear cells (PBMCs), taken when the disease was refractory, from a patient treated with antithyroid drugs. The chain couples TRBV20-1 to TRBJ2-5; no firm D call. This receptor was taken from a female donor with Graves disease. The CDR3 reads CSASDSFVSGQETQYF. The CDR3 DNA reads TGCAGTGCTAGTGATTCGTTTGTGTCAGGCCAAGAGACCCAGTACTTC.